This T cell receptor (beta chain) originates from a study of PD-1 blockade in classical Hodgkin lymphoma. This CDR3 is 17 amino acids long. Indicated time point: cycle 4 day 1 (C4D1), after five to seven weeks of nivolumab. Every patient relapsed after autologous stem cell transplantation, and brentuximab vedotin exposure varied. Researchers pulled CD8+ T cells out of thawed PBMCs using magnetic negative selection. Best responses fell into complete response, partial response or progressive disease. Sequenced by immunoSEQ multiplex PCR; TCRdb stores in-frame clones only, minus some. Of about 20,000 clones listed, about 80% were seen once; the top ten hold around 7%. Concerning this clone itself: Its antigen is unidentified.

Overall study findings and caveats: Partial responders and progressors had significantly lower baseline TCR diversity. Significant TCR diversity gains by C4D1 occurred in CD4+ but not CD8+ cells.

This TCR was recovered from a human donor with classical Hodgkin lymphoma. The chain employs TRBV21-1 and TRBJ2-1; TRBD2, the table's D call, was not compared with the DNA. TRBV21-1 has pseudogene status. The starting material was CD8+ T cells from blood, obtained before the fourth cycle of nivolumab. This CDR3 reads CASSKGMSGGKNNEQFF. The DNA for the CDR3 is TGTGCCAGCAGCAAAGGGATGAGCGGGGGGAAGAACAATGAGCAGTTCTTC.